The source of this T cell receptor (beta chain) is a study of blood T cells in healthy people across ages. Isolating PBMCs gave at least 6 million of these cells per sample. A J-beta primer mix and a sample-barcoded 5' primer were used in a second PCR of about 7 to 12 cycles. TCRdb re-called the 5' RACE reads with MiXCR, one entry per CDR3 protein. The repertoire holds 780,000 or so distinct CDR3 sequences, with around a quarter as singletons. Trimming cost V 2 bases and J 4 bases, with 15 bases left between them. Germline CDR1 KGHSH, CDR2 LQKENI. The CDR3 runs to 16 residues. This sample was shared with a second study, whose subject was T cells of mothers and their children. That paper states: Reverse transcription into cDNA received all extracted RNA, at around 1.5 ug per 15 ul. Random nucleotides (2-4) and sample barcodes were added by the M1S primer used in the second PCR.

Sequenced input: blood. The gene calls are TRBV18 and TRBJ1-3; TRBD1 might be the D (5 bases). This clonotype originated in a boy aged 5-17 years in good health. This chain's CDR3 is CASSPTSEGLGNTIYF. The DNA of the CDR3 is TGTGCCAGCTCACCAACCTCGGAGGGACTCGGAAACACCATATATTTT.